This entry features one TCR beta chain sequence. The ends lost 5 bases at V and 3 bases at J; junction bases unmatched: 9. Germline loops: CDR1 MNHEY, CDR2 SMNVEV (reference sequence). The CDR3 consists of 15 residues. The source of the sample is a study of shared clonotypes between healthy human individuals. Each PCR replicate from the sorted subsets contained about 200 ng DNA, which is around 30,000 T cell genomes. Repertoires were generated with immunoSEQ multiplex PCR, while TCRdb's copy carries only in-frame clones and drops some. Among approximately 2.5 million clones listed, 93% were seen once.

V is TRBV27 and J is TRBJ2-7; 8 bases map to TRBD2. Sequencing was carried out using naive CD4+ T cells from PBMCs. Specified subset: CD45RA+ positively selected. This receptor was identified in a man between 18 and 35 years old in good health. Some clones in this sample may be carry-over from other donors' samples. Here the CDR3 reads CASSKAHAGGYEQYF. CDR3 DNA: TGTGCCAGCAGTAAAGCTCATGCGGGAGGCTACGAGCAGTACTTC.